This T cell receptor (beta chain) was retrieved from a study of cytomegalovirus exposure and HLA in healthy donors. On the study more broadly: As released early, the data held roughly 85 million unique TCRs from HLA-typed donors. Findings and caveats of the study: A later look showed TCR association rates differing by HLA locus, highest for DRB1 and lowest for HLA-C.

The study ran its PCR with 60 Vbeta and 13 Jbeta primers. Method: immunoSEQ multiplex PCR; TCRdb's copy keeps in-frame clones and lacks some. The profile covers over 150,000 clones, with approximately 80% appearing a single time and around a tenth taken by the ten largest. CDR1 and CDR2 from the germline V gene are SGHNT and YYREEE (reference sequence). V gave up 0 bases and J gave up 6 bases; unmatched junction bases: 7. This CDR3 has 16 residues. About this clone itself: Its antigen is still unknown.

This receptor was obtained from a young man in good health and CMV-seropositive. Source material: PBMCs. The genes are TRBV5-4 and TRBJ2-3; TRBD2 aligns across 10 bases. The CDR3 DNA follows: TGTGCCAGCAGCTTGGGTCCAAGCGGGAGGGTGGATACGCAGTATTTT. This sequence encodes CASSLGPSGRVDTQYF.